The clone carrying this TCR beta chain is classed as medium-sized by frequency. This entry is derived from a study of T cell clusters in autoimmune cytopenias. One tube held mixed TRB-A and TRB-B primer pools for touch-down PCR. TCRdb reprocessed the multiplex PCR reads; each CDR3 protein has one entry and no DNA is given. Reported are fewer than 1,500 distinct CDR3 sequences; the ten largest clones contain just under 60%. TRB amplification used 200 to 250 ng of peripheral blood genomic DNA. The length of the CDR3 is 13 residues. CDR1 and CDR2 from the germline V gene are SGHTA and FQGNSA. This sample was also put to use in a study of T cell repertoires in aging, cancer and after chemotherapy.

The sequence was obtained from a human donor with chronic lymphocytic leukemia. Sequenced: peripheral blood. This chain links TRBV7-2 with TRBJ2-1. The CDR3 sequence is CASSLAGGNEQFF.